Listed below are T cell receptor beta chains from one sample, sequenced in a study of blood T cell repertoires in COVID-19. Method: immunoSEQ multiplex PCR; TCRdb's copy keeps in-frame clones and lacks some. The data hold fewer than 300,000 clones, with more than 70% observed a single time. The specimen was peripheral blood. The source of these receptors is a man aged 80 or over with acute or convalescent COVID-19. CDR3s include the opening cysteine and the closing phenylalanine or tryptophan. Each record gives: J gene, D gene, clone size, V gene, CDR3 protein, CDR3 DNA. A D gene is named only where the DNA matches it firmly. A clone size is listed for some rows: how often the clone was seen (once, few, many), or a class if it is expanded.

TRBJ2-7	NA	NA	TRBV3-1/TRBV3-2	CASSRSLQGPDYEQYF	TGTGCCAGCAGCCGAAGCCTACAGGGACCTGACTACGAGCAGTACTTC
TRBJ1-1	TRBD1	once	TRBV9	CASSVTTGVVGTEAFF	TGTGCCAGCAGCGTAACGACAGGGGTGGTTGGGACTGAAGCTTTCTTT
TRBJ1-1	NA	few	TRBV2	CASSVDSISEAFF	TGTGCCAGCAGTGTGGACAGTATCTCTGAAGCTTTCTTT
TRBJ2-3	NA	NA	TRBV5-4	CASSPEALWDTQYF	TGTGCCAGCAGCCCGGAGGCCCTCTGGGATACGCAGTATTTT
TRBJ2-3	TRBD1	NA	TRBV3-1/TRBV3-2	CASSQGTGTSTDTQYF	TGTGCCAGCAGTCAAGGGACAGGAACTAGCACAGATACGCAGTATTTT
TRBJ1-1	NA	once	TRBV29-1	CSVEVATGATEAFF	TGCAGCGTTGAAGTGGCCACTGGGGCCACTGAAGCTTTCTTT
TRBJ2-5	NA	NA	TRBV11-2	CASSITGTQYF	TGTGCCAGCAGCATAACCGGGACCCAGTACTTC
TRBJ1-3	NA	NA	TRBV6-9	CASSDGDSGNTIYF	TGTGCCAGCAGCGACGGGGACTCTGGAAACACCATATATTTT
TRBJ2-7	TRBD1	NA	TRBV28	CASSRDRGLREQYF	TGTGCCAGCAGCCGGGACAGGGGGCTGCGTGAGCAGTACTTC
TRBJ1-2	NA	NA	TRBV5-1	CASSPVQGRNYGYTF	TGCGCCAGCAGCCCGGTTCAGGGGCGCAACTATGGCTACACCTTC
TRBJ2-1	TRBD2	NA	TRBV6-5	CASRKLAGVDEQFF	TGTGCCAGCAGGAAACTAGCGGGAGTGGATGAGCAGTTCTTC
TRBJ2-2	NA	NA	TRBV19	CASSIAGLNTGELFF	TGTGCCAGTAGTATAGCGGGACTCAACACCGGGGAGCTGTTTTTT
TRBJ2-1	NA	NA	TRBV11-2	CASSLWQVTNEQFF	TGTGCCAGCAGCTTATGGCAGGTGACCAATGAGCAGTTCTTC
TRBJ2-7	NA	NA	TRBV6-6	CASSYSVAVGEQYF	TGTGCCAGCAGTTACTCGGTTGCGGTTGGCGAGCAGTACTTC
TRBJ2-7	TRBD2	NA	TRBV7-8	CASSLVSTGTSGASYEQYF	TGTGCCAGCAGCTTAGTCTCTACCGGGACTAGCGGGGCCAGCTACGAGCAGTACTTC
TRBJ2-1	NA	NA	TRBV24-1	CATSDEGRTYNEQFF	TGTGCCACCAGTGATGAGGGGAGGACCTACAATGAGCAGTTCTTC
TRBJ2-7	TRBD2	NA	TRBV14	CASSLFLAASYEQYF	TGTGCCAGCAGCCTCTTTCTAGCGGCCTCCTACGAGCAGTACTTC
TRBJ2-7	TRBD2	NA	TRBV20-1	CSASFAGGYEQYF	TGCAGTGCTAGTTTCGCGGGGGGATACGAGCAGTACTTC
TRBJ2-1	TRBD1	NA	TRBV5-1	CASSVGTGERFEQFF	TGCGCCAGCAGCGTCGGGACAGGGGAGCGGTTTGAGCAGTTCTTC
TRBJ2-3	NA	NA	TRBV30	CAWSRQGGADTQYF	TGTGCCTGGAGTCGCCAGGGTGGGGCAGATACGCAGTATTTT
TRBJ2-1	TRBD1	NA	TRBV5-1	CASSLLGQGGFNEQFF	TGCGCCAGCAGCTTGTTGGGACAGGGGGGTTTCAATGAGCAGTTCTTC
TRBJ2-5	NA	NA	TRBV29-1	CSVKLRVAETQYF	TGCAGCGTTAAGCTCCGGGTAGCGGAGACCCAGTACTTC
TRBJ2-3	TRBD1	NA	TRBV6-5	CASSSGGAATDTQYF	TGTGCCAGCAGCTCAGGGGGCGCAGCGACCGATACGCAGTATTTT
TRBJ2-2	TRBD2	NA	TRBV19	CASMHLGRDTGELFF	TGTGCCAGTATGCACTTGGGGAGGGACACCGGGGAGCTGTTTTTT
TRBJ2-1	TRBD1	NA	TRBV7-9	CASSQRQGNNEQFF	TGTGCCAGCAGCCAACGACAGGGGAACAATGAGCAGTTCTTC
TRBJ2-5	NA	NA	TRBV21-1	CASRLLRRTGTKETQYF	TGTGCCAGCAGGCTTCTGAGGAGAACAGGGACGAAGGAGACCCAGTACTTC
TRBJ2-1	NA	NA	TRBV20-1	CRASGSNEQFF	TGCAGAGCGTCCGGGTCCAATGAGCAGTTCTTC
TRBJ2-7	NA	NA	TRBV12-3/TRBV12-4	CASSSFYEQYF	TGTGCCAGCAGTTCATTTTACGAGCAGTACTTC
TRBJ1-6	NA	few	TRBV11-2	CASSSWAVSPLHF	TGTGCCAGCAGCTCCTGGGCAGTTTCACCCCTCCACTTT
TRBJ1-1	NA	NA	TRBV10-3	CAISEDIRNTEAFF	TGTGCCATCAGTGAGGACATCAGGAACACTGAAGCTTTCTTT
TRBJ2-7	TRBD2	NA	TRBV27	CASSLFGTTYEQYF	TGTGCCAGCAGTTTATTTGGGACTACGTACGAGCAGTACTTC
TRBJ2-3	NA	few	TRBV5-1	CASSLLPDSEYTQYF	TGCGCCAGCAGCCTTCTCCCCGACAGCGAATATACGCAGTATTTT
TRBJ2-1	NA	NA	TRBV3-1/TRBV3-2	CASRHQDNEQFF	TGTGCCAGCAGACACCAGGACAATGAGCAGTTCTTC
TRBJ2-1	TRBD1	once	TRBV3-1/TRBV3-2	CASSHETGGGMFF	TGTGCCAGCAGCCACGAGACAGGGGGCGGTATGTTCTTC
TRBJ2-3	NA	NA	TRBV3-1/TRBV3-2	CASSLSVGADTQYF	TGTGCCAGCAGCCTATCGGTGGGCGCAGATACGCAGTATTTT
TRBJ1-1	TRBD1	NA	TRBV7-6	CASSLADRGTEAFF	TGTGCCAGCAGCTTAGCTGACAGGGGCACTGAAGCTTTCTTT
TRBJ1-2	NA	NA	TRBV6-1	CASSEGGTRINGYTF	TGTGCCAGCAGTGAAGGGGGTACTAGGATCAATGGCTACACCTTC
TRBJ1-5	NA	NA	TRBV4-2	CASSQFLSNQPQHF	TGTGCCAGCAGCCAGTTTCTAAGCAATCAGCCCCAGCATTTT
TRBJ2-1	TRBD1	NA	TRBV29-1	CSVDRGAYNEQFF	TGCAGCGTCGACAGGGGGGCCTACAATGAGCAGTTCTTC
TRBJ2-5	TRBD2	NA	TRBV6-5	CASRGGLAGKETQYF	TGTGCCAGCAGGGGAGGACTAGCGGGAAAGGAGACCCAGTACTTC
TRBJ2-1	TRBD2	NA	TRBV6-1	CASSVQTSGFYNEQFF	TGTGCCAGCAGTGTACAGACTAGCGGGTTCTACAATGAGCAGTTCTTC
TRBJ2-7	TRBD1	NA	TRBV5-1	CASSLAEGQGSLEQYF	TGCGCCAGCAGCTTGGCAGAGGGACAGGGGTCTCTCGAGCAGTACTTC
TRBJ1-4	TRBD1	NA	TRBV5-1	CASSPGWTGRDEKLFF	TGCGCCAGCAGCCCCGGATGGACAGGGCGGGATGAAAAACTGTTTTTT
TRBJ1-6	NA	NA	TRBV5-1	CASRQGSQAGNSPLHF	TGCGCCAGCAGGCAGGGATCCCAAGCAGGGAATTCACCCCTCCACTTT
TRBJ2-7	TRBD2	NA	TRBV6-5	CASSYGTSGTYEQYF	TGTGCCAGCAGTTACGGGACTAGCGGGACTTACGAGCAGTACTTC
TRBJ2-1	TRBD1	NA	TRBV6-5	CASSYAGGSWNEQFF	TGTGCCAGCAGTTACGCAGGGGGCAGCTGGAATGAGCAGTTCTTC